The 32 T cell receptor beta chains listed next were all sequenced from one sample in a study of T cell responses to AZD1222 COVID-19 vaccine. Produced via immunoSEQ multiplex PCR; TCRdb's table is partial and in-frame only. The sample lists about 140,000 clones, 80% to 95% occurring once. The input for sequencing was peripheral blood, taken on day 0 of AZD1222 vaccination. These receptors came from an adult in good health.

The CDR3 sequence is CASHDRGPWNGYTF. In nucleotides, the CDR3 is TGTGCCAGCCACGACAGGGGGCCCTGGAATGGCTACACCTTC. The V gene is TRBV2, the J gene TRBJ1-2; 10 nucleotides agree with TRBD1. The length of the CDR3 is 14 residues. Unmatched junction bases numbered 9, after V lost 8 bases and J lost 6 bases. From germline, CDR1 is SNHLY and CDR2 FYNNEI. Supplemented by reference TRBV2 and TRBJ1-2, the full variable domain reads EPEVTQTPSHQVTQMGQEVILRCVPISNHLYFYWYRQILGQKVEFLVSFYNNEISEKSEIFDDQFSVERPDGSNFTLKIRSTKLEDSAMYFCASHDRGPWNGYTFGSGTRLTVV.

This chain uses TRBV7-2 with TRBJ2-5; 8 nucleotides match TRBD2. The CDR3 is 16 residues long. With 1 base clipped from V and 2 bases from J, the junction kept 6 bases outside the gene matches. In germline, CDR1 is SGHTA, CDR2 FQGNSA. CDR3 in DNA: TGTGCCAGCAGCTTAGGGGTTAGCGGGACTCAAGAGACCCAGTACTTC. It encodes CASSLGVSGTQETQYF.

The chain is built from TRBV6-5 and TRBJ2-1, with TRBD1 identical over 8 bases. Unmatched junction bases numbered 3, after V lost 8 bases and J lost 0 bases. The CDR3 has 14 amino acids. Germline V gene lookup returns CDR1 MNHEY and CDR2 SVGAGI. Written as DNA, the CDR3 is TGTGCCAGCCGGACAGGGATCTCCTACAATGAGCAGTTCTTC. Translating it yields CASRTGISYNEQFF.

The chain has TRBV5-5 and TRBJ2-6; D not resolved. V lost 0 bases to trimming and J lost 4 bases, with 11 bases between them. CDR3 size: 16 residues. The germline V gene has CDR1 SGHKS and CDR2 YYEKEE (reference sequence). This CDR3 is CASSLGPAAGANVLTF. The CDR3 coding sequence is TGTGCCAGCAGCTTGGGCCCGGCCGCCGGGGCCAACGTCCTGACTTTC.

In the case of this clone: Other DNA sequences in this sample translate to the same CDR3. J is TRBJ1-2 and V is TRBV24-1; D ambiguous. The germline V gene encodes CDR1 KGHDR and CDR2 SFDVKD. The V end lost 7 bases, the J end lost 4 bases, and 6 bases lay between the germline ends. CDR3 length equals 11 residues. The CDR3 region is CATSDFYGYTF. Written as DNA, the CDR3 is TGTGCCACCAGCGACTTCTATGGCTACACCTTC.

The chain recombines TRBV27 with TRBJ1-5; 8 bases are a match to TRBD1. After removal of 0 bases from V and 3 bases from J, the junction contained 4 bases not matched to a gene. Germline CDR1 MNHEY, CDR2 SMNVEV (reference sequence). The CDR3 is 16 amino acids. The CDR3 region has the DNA TGTGCCAGCAGTTTATCCAGGACAGGGACCAATCAGCCCCAGCATTTT. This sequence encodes CASSLSRTGTNQPQHF.

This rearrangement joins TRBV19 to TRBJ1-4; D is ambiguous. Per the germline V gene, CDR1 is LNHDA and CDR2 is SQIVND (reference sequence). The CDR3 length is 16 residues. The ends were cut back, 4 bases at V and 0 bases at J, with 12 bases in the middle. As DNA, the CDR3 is TGTGCCAGTAGTAGTCTCTGGGAAACAACTAATGAAAAACTGTTTTTT. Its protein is CASSSLWETTNEKLFF.

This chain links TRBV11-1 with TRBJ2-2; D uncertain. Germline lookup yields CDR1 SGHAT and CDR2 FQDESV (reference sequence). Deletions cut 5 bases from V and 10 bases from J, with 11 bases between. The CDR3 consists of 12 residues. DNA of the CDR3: TGTGCCAGCAGCCTACGTGGTGAGGAGCTGTTTTTT. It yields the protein CASSLRGEELFF.

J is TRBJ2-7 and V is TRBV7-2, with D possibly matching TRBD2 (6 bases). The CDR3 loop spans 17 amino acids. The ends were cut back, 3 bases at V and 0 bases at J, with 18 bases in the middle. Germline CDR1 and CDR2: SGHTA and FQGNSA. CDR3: CASSFLGTSTSSYEQYF. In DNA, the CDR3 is TGTGCCAGCAGCTTCCTTGGGACTTCTACAAGCTCCTACGAGCAGTACTTC.

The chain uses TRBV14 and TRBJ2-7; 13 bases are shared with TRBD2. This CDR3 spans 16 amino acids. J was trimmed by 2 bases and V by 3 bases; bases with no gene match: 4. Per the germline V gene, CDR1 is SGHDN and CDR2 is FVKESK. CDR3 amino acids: CASSQRGLAGAYEQYF. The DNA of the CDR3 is TGTGCCAGCAGCCAGCGCGGACTAGCGGGAGCCTACGAGCAGTACTTC. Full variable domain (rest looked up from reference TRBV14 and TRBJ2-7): EAGVTQFPSHSVIEKGQTVTLRCDPISGHDNLYWYRRVMGKEIKFLLHFVKESKQDESGMPNNRFLAERTGGTYSTLKVQPAELEDSGVYFCASSQRGLAGAYEQYFGPGTRLTVT.

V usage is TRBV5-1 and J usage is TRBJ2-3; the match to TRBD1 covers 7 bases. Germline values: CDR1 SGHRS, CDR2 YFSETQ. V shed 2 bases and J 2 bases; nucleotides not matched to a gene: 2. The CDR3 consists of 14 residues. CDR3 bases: TGCGCCAGCAGCTTAGGGACAGCCACAGATACGCAGTATTTT. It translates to CASSLGTATDTQYF.

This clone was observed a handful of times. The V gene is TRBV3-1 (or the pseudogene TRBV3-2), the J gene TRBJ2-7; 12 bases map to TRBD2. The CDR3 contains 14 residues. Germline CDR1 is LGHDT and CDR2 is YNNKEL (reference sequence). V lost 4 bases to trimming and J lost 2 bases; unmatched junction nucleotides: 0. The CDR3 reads CASSPSGRAYEQYF. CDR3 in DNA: TGTGCCAGCAGCCCTAGCGGGAGGGCCTACGAGCAGTACTTC.

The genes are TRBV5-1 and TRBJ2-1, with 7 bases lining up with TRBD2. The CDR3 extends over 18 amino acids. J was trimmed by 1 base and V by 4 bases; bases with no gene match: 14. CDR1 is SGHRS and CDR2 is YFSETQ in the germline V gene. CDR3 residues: CASSLTWGGIRSYNEQFF. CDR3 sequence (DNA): TGCGCCAGCAGCCTCACTTGGGGGGGAATTCGATCCTACAATGAGCAGTTCTTC.

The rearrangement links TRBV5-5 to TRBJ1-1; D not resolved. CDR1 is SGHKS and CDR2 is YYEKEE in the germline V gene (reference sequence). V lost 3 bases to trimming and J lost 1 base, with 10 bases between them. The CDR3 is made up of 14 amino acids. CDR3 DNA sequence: TGTGCCAGCAGCTACATACAGCCGAACACTGAAGCTTTCTTT. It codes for CASSYIQPNTEAFF.

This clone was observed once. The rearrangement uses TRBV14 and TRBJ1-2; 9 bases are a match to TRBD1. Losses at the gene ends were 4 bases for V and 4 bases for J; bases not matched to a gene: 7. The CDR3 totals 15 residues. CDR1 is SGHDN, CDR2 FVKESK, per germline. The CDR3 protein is CASSRPGTGIYGYTF. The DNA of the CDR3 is TGTGCCAGCAGCCGACCTGGGACAGGGATCTATGGCTACACCTTC.

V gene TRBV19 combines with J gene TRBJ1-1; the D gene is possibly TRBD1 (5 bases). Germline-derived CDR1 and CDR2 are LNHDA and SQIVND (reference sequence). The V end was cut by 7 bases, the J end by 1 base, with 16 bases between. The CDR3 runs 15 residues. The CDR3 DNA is TGTGCCAGTACCCGGTCCCCCGGACAGAACACTGAAGCTTTCTTT. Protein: CASTRSPGQNTEAFF.

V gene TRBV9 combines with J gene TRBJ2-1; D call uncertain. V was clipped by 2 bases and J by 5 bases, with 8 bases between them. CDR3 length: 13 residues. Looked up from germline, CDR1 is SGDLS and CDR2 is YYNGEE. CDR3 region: CASSVSADNEQFF. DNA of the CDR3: TGTGCCAGCAGCGTCTCGGCCGACAATGAGCAGTTCTTC.

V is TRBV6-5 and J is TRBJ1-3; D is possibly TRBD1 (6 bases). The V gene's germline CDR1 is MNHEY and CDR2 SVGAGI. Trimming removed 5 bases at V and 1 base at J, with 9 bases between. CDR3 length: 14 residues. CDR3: CASSNRESGNTIYF. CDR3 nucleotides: TGTGCCAGCAGTAACAGGGAATCTGGAAACACCATATATTTT.

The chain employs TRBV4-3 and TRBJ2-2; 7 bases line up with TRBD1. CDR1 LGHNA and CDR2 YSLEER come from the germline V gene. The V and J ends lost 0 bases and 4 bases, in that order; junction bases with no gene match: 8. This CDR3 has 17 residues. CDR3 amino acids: CASSQETGEWSTGELFF. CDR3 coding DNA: TGCGCCAGCAGCCAAGAAACAGGGGAGTGGAGCACCGGGGAGCTGTTTTTT.

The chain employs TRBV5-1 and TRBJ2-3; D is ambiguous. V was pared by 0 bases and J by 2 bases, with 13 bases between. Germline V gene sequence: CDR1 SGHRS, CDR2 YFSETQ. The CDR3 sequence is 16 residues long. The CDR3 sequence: CASSLDGAPSTDTQYF. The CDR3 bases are TGCGCCAGCAGCTTGGACGGCGCACCATCCACAGATACGCAGTATTTT.

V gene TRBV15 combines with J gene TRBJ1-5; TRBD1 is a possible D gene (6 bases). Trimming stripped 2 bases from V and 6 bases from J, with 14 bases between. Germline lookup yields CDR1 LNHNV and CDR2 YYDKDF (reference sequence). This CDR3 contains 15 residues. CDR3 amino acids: CATSRPPRGGQPQHF. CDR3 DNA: TGTGCCACCAGCAGACCCCCCAGGGGCGGTCAGCCCCAGCATTTT.

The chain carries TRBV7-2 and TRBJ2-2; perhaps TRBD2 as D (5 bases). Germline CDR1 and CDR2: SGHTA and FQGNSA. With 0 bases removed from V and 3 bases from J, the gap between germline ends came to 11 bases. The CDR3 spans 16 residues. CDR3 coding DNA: TGTGCCAGCAGCTTAGCGCTTAGCGCACACACCGGGGAGCTGTTTTTT. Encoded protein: CASSLALSAHTGELFF. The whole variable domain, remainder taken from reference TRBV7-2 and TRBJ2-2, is GAGVSQSPSNKVTEKGKDVELRCDPISGHTALYWYRQSLGQGLEFLIYFQGNSAPDKSGLPSDRFSAERTGGSVSTLTIQRTQQEDSAVYLCASSLALSAHTGELFFGEGSRLTVL.

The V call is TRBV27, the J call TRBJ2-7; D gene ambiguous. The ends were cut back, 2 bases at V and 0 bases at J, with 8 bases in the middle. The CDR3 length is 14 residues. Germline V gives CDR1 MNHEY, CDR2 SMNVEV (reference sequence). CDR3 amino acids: CASSLGRLSYEQYF. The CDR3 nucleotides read TGTGCCAGCAGTTTAGGCCGACTCTCCTACGAGCAGTACTTC.

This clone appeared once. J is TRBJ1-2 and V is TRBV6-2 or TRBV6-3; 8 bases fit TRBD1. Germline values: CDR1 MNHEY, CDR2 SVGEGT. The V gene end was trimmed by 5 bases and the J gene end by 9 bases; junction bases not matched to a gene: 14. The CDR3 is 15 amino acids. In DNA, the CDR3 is TGTGCCAGCAGTACCAGGACAGGGTACCAACCAAGCTACACCTTC. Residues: CASSTRTGYQPSYTF.

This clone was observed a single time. This chain's CDR3 is CASSPNRGGHEQYF. CDR3 DNA: TGTGCCAGCAGCCCAAACAGGGGGGGCCACGAGCAGTACTTC. This chain connects TRBV5-4 to TRBJ2-7, with D possibly being TRBD1 (8 bases). This CDR3 is 14 amino acids long. V was shortened by 4 bases and J by 5 bases, with 16 bases between the two germline ends. Germline loops: CDR1 SGHNT, CDR2 YYREEE (reference sequence). Together with reference TRBV5-4 and TRBJ2-7, the CDR3 gives the full variable domain: ETGVTQSPTHLIKTRGQQVTLRCSSQSGHNTVSWYQQALGQGPQFIFQYYREEENGRGNFPPRFSGLQFPNYSSELNVNALELDDSALYLCASSPNRGGHEQYFGPGTRLTVT.

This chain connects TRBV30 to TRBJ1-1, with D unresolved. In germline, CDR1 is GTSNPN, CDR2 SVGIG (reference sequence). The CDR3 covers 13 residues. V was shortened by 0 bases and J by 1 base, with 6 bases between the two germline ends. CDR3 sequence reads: CAWSVGANTEAFF. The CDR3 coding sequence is TGTGCCTGGAGTGTAGGAGCGAACACTGAAGCTTTCTTT. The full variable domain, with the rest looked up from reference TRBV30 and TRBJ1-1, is SQTIHQWPATLVQPVGSPLSLECTVEGTSNPNLYWYRQAAGRGLQLLFYSVGIGQISSEVPQNLSASRPQDRQFILSSKKLLLSDSGFYLCAWSVGANTEAFFGQGTRLTVV.

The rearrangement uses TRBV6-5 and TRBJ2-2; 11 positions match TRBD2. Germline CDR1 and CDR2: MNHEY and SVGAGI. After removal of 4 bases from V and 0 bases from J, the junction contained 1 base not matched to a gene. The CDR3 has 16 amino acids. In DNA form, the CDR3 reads TGTGCCAGCAGTTCGACTAGCGGGGCGAACACCGGGGAGCTGTTTTTT. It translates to CASSSTSGANTGELFF.

Here the CDR3 reads CASSLTSGREGELFF. In nucleotides, the CDR3 is TGTGCCAGCAGCTTGACTAGCGGGAGGGAAGGGGAGCTGTTTTTT. V usage is TRBV7-2 and J usage is TRBJ2-2; 14 bases are shared with TRBD2. V was clipped by 3 bases and J by 8 bases; unmatched bases: 2. Germline CDR1 is SGHTA and CDR2 is FQGNSA. CDR3 size: 15 residues.

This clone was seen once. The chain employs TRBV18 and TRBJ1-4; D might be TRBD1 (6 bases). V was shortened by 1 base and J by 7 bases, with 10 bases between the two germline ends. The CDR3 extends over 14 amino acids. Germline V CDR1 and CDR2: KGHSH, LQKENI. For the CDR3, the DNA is TGTGCCAGCTCACCACAGGGGGAGTCTGAAAAACTGTTTTTT. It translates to CASSPQGESEKLFF.

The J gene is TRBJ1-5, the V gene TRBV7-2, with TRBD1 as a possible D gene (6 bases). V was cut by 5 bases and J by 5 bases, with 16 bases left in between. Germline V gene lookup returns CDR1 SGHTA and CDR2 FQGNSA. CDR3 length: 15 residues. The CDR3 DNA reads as TGTGCCAGCAGCCCCAGGTGGGGGGGCGATCAGCCCCAGCATTTT. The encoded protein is CASSPRWGGDQPQHF.

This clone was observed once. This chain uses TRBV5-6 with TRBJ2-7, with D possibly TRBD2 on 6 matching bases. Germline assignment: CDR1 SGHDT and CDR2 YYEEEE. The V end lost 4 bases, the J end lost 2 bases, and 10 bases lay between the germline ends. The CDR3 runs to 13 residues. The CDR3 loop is CASSTGGTYEQYF. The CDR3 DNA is TGTGCCAGCAGCACCGGGGGAACCTACGAGCAGTACTTC.

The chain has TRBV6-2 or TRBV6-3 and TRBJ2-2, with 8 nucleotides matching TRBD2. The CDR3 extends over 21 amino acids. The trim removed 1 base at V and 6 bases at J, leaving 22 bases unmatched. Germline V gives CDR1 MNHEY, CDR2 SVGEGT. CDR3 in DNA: TGTGCCAGCAGTTACTTCCTCGGAGCGGGAGATTCAGGGGTTAACCCCGGGGAGCTGTTTTTT. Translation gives CASSYFLGAGDSGVNPGELFF.